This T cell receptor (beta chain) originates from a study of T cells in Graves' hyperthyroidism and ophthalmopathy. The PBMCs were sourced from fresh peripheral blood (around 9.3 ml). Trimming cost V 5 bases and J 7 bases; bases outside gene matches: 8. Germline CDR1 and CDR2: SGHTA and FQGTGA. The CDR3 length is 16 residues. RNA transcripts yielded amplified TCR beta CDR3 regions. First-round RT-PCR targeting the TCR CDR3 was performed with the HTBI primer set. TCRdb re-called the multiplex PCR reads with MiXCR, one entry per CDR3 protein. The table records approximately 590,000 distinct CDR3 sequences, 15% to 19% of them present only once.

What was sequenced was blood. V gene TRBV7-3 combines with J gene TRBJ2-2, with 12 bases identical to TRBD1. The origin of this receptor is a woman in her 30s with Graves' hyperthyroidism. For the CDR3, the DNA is TGTGCCAGCAGCGCCGGGACAGGGGGCGCGAACGGGGAGCTGTTTTTT. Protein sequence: CASSAGTGGANGELFF.